These 29 T cell receptor beta chains share one sample of origin, sequenced in a study of blood T cell repertoires in COVID-19. Data came from immunoSEQ multiplex PCR; TCRdb stores just in-frame clones and leaves some out. The sample lists 87,000 or so clones, over 80% seen once, with about 2% in the top ten. Sequenced sample: peripheral blood. Receptors were obtained from a woman between 65 and 79 years old with acute or convalescent COVID-19.

The chain combines TRBV10-2 with TRBJ2-3; D remains ambiguous. Per the germline V gene, CDR1 is WSHSY and CDR2 is SAAADI. The CDR3 totals 12 residues. V shed 8 bases and J shed 1 base, with 7 bases lying between them. The CDR3, as DNA: TGCGCCAGCGAGCAGGGCACAGATACGCAGTATTTT. Protein: CASEQGTDTQYF.

This rearrangement joins TRBV11-3 to TRBJ2-5; 8 positions agree with TRBD2. V was pared by 5 bases and J by 5 bases, with 4 bases of the junction left unmatched. There are 13 residues in the CDR3. Per germline, CDR1 SGHNT and CDR2 YENEEA. The CDR3 DNA reads TGTGCCAGCAGCCTTAGCGGGGTTGAGACCCAGTACTTC. It codes for CASSLSGVETQYF.

This clone was seen a handful of times. This chain joins TRBV5-1 and TRBJ1-4; TRBD1 matches at 7 bases. The CDR3 length is 17 residues. The trim removed 4 bases at V and 7 bases at J, leaving 16 bases unmatched. The germline V gene encodes CDR1 SGHRS and CDR2 YFSETQ. The CDR3 bases are TGCGCCAGCAGCGATAGGGTGACAGGGATCGGGACTGAAAAACTGTTTTTT. Protein: CASSDRVTGIGTEKLFF.

V is TRBV2 and J is TRBJ1-4; 9 nucleotides line up with TRBD1. The ends lost 6 bases at V and 5 bases at J; junction bases unmatched: 7. CDR1 is SNHLY and CDR2 is FYNNEI in the germline V gene. The CDR3 contains 15 residues. In nucleotides, the CDR3 is TGTGCCAGCAGGGAGCCCGGGACAGGGAATGAAAAACTGTTTTTT. This sequence encodes CASREPGTGNEKLFF.

J is TRBJ1-5 and V is TRBV11-3; TRBD1 might be the D (5 bases). The CDR3 runs 16 residues. Trimming shortened V by 1 base and J by 1 base, and 11 bases separated the two germline ends. Per germline, CDR1 SGHNT and CDR2 YENEEA. Here the CDR3 DNA reads TGTGCCAGCAGCTTAGGGGGCAGGGCAAGCAATCAGCCCCAGCATTTT. Protein: CASSLGGRASNQPQHF.

This sequence joins TRBV10-3 and TRBJ2-3, with D perhaps matching TRBD1 (6 bases). This CDR3 has 14 residues. Deletions cut 3 bases from V and 6 bases from J, with 13 bases between. Germline CDR1 reads ENHRY; CDR2 reads SYGVKD. In DNA, the CDR3 is TGTGCCATCAGTGATCTACAGGGTGCGGATACGCAGTATTTT. This translates into CAISDLQGADTQYF.

The chain combines TRBV7-8 with TRBJ1-4; 7 bases agree with TRBD1. CDR3 length: 15 amino acids. Germline V lookup: CDR1 SGHVS, CDR2 FQNEAQ. The J segment lost 5 bases and the V segment lost 4 bases, leaving 7 bases of the junction unmatched. In DNA form, the CDR3 reads TGTGCCAGCAGCTCGGAGACAGGGCCCAATGAAAAACTGTTTTTT. It is translated as CASSSETGPNEKLFF.

V and J are TRBV3-1 (or the pseudogene TRBV3-2) and TRBJ1-2, with TRBD1 as a possible D gene (6 bases). The CDR3 runs to 14 residues. Germline values: CDR1 LGHDT, CDR2 YNNKEL (reference sequence). V lost 5 bases to trimming and J lost 6 bases, with 16 bases between them. The chain's CDR3 is CASSATGMVDGYTF. The CDR3 bases are TGTGCCAGCAGCGCCACAGGGATGGTGGATGGCTACACCTTC.

The rearrangement links TRBV28 to TRBJ1-2; 12 nucleotides align to TRBD1. With V trimmed by 4 bases and J by 3 bases, 3 bases remained unmatched. The CDR3 has 15 amino acids. Germline loops: CDR1 MDHEN, CDR2 SYDVKM. CDR3 loop: CASSSGQGADYGYTF. The DNA of the CDR3 is TGTGCCAGCAGTTCGGGACAGGGGGCTGACTATGGCTACACCTTC.

The rearrangement links TRBV24-1 to TRBJ2-3; D perhaps matches TRBD2 (6 bases). This CDR3 has 15 residues. Trimming pared 0 bases from V and 6 bases from J, leaving 12 bases between. Germline V gene sequence: CDR1 KGHDR, CDR2 SFDVKD. The CDR3 DNA reads as TGTGCCACCAGTGATTTGGCTGGGGGGTTCGATACGCAGTATTTT. Protein product: CATSDLAGGFDTQYF.

This chain links TRBV7-2 with TRBJ1-1, with no clear D. The CDR3 is 13 amino acids. The V gene lost 5 bases and the J gene lost 9 bases, with 16 bases spanning the gap. Germline V gene lookup returns CDR1 SGHTA and CDR2 FQGNSA. The CDR3: CASSPLISGKAFF. The CDR3 DNA sequence: TGTGCCAGCAGCCCCCTGATTTCGGGGAAAGCTTTCTTT.

The V gene is TRBV7-2, the J gene TRBJ1-4; D is perhaps TRBD1 (6 bases). Germline V gene data show CDR1 as SGHTA and CDR2 as FQGNSA. V lost 0 bases, J lost 8 bases, and 13 bases lay in between. The CDR3 has 15 residues. The CDR3 region is CASSLAQGLQEKLFF. Here the CDR3 DNA reads TGTGCCAGCAGCTTAGCGCAGGGGCTTCAAGAAAAACTGTTTTTT. The entire variable domain, with the rest obtained from reference TRBV7-2 and TRBJ1-4, is as follows: GAGVSQSPSNKVTEKGKDVELRCDPISGHTALYWYRQSLGQGLEFLIYFQGNSAPDKSGLPSDRFSAERTGGSVSTLTIQRTQQEDSAVYLCASSLAQGLQEKLFFGSGTQLSVL.

V is TRBV29-1 and J is TRBJ1-2; D unclear. CDR3 size: 13 residues. V was cut by 3 bases and J by 3 bases, with 11 bases left in between. The germline V gene has CDR1 SQVTM and CDR2 ANQGSEA. CDR3 loop: CSVDLITDYGYTF. DNA for the CDR3: TGCAGCGTTGATCTCATCACAGACTATGGCTACACCTTC.

The chain combines TRBV14 with TRBJ2-7; 12 bases fit TRBD2. CDR3 length equals 13 residues. Germline assignment: CDR1 SGHDN and CDR2 FVKESK. V trimming: 11 bases; J trimming: 7 bases; junction bases outside the gene matches: 9. CDR3 sequence reads: CASGLAGTREQYF. CDR3 coding DNA: TGTGCCTCCGGACTAGCGGGGACTCGGGAGCAGTACTTC.

The chain joins TRBV21-1 to TRBJ1-6; the table calls TRBD1, which could not be checked here. TRBV21-1 is a recognized pseudogene. This CDR3 has 14 amino acids. The CDR3 DNA reads as TGTGCCAGCAGCAAAACAGGACAGAATTCACCCCTCCACTTT. This sequence encodes CASSKTGQNSPLHF.

The sample holds many counts of this clone. This sample also contains other DNA sequences that code for the same CDR3. The chain has TRBV19 and TRBJ1-1; TRBD1 is a possible D gene (6 bases). The CDR3 consists of 15 residues. V dropped 7 bases and J dropped 6 bases, with 21 bases sitting between them. CDR1 and CDR2 (germline): LNHDA, SQIVND (reference sequence). For the CDR3, the DNA is TGTGCCAGTACCTCCGGGACATCTTTAAAGGCTGAAGCTTTCTTT. It translates to CASTSGTSLKAEAFF.

The chain carries TRBV7-2 and TRBJ1-6; D unresolved. V was pared by 1 base and J by 4 bases, with 14 bases between. The CDR3 totals 17 residues. In germline, CDR1 is SGHTA, CDR2 FQGNSA. CDR3 coding DNA: TGTGCCAGCAGCTTAGGCATCTCCGAGGGATATAATTCACCCCTCCACTTT. Translated: CASSLGISEGYNSPLHF.

The chain recombines TRBV5-4 with TRBJ1-1; D is possibly TRBD1 (6 bases). Germline CDR1 SGHNT, CDR2 YYREEE (reference sequence). The CDR3 runs to 16 residues. V was clipped by 2 bases and J by 1 base, with 15 bases between them. This CDR3 reads CASSLAGQKENTEAFF. The CDR3 DNA follows: TGTGCCAGCAGCTTAGCAGGACAGAAAGAGAACACTGAAGCTTTCTTT.

The genes are TRBV12-5 and TRBJ1-1, with D possibly being TRBD1 (5 bases). Trimming took 6 bases from V and 1 from J, leaving 9 bases between them. Germline loops: CDR1 LGHNT, CDR2 FRNRAP. The CDR3 is 13 amino acids. This CDR3 reads CASGPTENTEAFF. CDR3 bases: TGTGCTAGTGGCCCGACAGAGAACACTGAAGCTTTCTTT. The complete variable domain, with remaining parts taken from reference TRBV12-5 and TRBJ1-1, reads DARVTQTPRHKVTEMGQEVTMRCQPILGHNTVFWYRQTMMQGLELLAYFRNRAPLDDSGMPKDRFSAEMPDATLATLKIQPSEPRDSAVYFCASGPTENTEAFFGQGTRLTVV.

This chain joins TRBV9 and TRBJ2-7; the match to TRBD1 covers 8 bases. The CDR3 runs 14 residues. Losses at the gene ends were 3 bases for V and 5 bases for J; bases not matched to a gene: 7. CDR1 SGDLS and CDR2 YYNGEE come from the germline V gene. CDR3 region: CASSAWTGINEQYF. CDR3 DNA: TGTGCCAGCAGCGCTTGGACAGGGATAAACGAGCAGTACTTC.

The chain couples TRBV6-1 to TRBJ2-2; D ambiguous. CDR1 and CDR2 (germline): MNHNS, SASEGT. V shed 2 bases and J shed 0 bases, with 4 bases lying between them. The CDR3 consists of 14 residues. In DNA, the CDR3 is TGTGCCAGCAGTGAACTTGCGAACACCGGGGAGCTGTTTTTT. Protein sequence: CASSELANTGELFF.

The rearrangement joins TRBV4-1 to TRBJ1-1; 10 bases agree with TRBD1. The CDR3 covers 14 residues. The trim removed 3 bases at V and 10 bases at J, leaving 8 bases unmatched. Germline CDR1 reads MGHRA; CDR2 reads YSYEKL. CDR3 sequence (DNA): TGCGCCAGCAGCCAGTACCGGGACAGGGGCGGAGCTTTCTTT. Its translation: CASSQYRDRGGAFF.

The sample holds a few counts of this clone. The chain recombines TRBV12-5 with TRBJ1-1, with D perhaps TRBD1 (5 bases). The CDR3 is made up of 13 amino acids. Germline loops: CDR1 LGHNT, CDR2 FRNRAP. V lost 6 bases, J lost 6 bases, and 14 bases lay in between. The CDR3 DNA is TGTGCTAGTGGGAGCTCGGGGGTCGCTGAAGCTTTCTTT. Amino acid sequence: CASGSSGVAEAFF.

CDR3 residues: CASSDRGRGNTEAFF. The DNA of the CDR3 is TGTGCCAGCAGTGACAGGGGGCGCGGGAACACTGAAGCTTTCTTT. This chain connects TRBV5-4 to TRBJ1-1; 10 bases align to TRBD1. Germline values: CDR1 SGHNT, CDR2 YYREEE (reference sequence). The CDR3 loop spans 15 amino acids. Trimming cost V 5 bases and J 1 base; bases outside gene matches: 5.

The chain combines TRBV25-1 with TRBJ2-7, with D perhaps matching TRBD1 (6 bases). Germline V gene sequence: CDR1 MGHDK, CDR2 SYGVNS. This CDR3 comprises 14 residues. The germline V and J ends were trimmed by 1 base and 5 bases, with 12 bases remaining between them. This CDR3 reads CASSEFRGTHEQYF. CDR3 sequence (DNA): TGTGCCAGCAGTGAATTCAGGGGCACCCACGAGCAGTACTTC.

Only one count was recorded for this clone. The chain carries TRBV19 and TRBJ2-1; 8 positions agree with TRBD1. CDR3 length: 16 residues. CDR1 and CDR2 from the germline V gene are LNHDA and SQIVND (reference sequence). J gave up 4 bases and V 2 bases, and 7 bases lay outside the gene matches. CDR3: CASSIRETGAYNEQFF. The CDR3 DNA reads as TGTGCCAGTAGTATAAGGGAGACAGGGGCGTACAATGAGCAGTTCTTC.

The chain has TRBV7-2 and TRBJ1-3; D gene ambiguous. V was cut by 1 base and J by 4 bases, with 11 bases left in between. The CDR3 consists of 15 residues. Germline loops: CDR1 SGHTA, CDR2 FQGNSA. CDR3 bases: TGTGCCAGCAGCTTAGAGCCGGAGCCCGGAAACACCATATATTTT. Translated: CASSLEPEPGNTIYF.

The chain recombines TRBV25-1 with TRBJ2-5; TRBD2 matches at 10 bases. V lost 5 bases, J lost 3 bases, and 9 bases stayed unmatched. CDR3 size: 16 residues. Per germline, CDR1 MGHDK and CDR2 SYGVNS. The CDR3: CASSSLAGANKETQYF. Written as DNA, the CDR3 is TGTGCCAGCAGTAGCCTAGCGGGGGCCAACAAAGAGACCCAGTACTTC.

Only one count was recorded for this clone. Sequence at one end of the junction differs from germline and may be a read error. The chain has TRBV20-1 and TRBJ2-7; 10 bases line up with TRBD1. There are 15 residues in the CDR3. In germline, CDR1 is DFQATT, CDR2 SNEGSKA (reference sequence). DNA for the CDR3: TGCTGTGCTAGTGGGGGGGACAGGGGTTCCAACGAGCAGTACTTC. This translates into CCASGGDRGSNEQYF.